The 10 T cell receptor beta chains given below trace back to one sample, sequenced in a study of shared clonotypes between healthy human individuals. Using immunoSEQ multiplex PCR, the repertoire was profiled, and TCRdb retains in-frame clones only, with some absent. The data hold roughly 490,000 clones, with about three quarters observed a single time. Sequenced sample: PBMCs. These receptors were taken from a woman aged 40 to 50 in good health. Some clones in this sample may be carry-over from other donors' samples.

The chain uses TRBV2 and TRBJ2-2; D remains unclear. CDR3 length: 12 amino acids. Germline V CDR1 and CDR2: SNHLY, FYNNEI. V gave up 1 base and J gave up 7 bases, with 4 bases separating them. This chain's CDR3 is CASSEGVGELFF. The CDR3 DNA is TGTGCCAGCAGTGAAGGCGTCGGGGAGCTGTTTTTT.

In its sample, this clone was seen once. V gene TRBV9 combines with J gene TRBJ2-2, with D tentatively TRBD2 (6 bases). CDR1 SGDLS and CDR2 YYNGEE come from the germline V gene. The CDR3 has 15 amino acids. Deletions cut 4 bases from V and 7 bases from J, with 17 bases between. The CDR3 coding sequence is TGTGCCAGCAGCACAATAGGAGGGCCGGGCGGGGAGCTGTTTTTT. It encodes CASSTIGGPGGELFF.

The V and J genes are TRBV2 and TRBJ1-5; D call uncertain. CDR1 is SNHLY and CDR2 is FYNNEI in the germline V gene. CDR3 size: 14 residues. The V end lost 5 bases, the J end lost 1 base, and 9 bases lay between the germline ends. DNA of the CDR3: TGTGCCAGCAGTAGGACGGGCAGCAATCAGCCCCAGCATTTT. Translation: CASSRTGSNQPQHF.

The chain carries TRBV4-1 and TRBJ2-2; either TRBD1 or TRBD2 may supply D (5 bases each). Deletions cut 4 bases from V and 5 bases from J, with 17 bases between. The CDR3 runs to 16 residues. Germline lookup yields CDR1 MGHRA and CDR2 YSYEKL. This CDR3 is CASSLLGTPGTGELFF. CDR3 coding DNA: TGCGCCAGCAGCCTCCTCGGGACCCCGGGGACCGGGGAGCTGTTTTTT.

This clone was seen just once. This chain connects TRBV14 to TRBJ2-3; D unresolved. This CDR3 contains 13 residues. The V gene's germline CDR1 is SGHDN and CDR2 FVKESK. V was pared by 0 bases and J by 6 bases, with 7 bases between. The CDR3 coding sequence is TGTGCCAGCAGCCAAGATGTCTGGGATACGCAGTATTTT. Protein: CASSQDVWDTQYF.

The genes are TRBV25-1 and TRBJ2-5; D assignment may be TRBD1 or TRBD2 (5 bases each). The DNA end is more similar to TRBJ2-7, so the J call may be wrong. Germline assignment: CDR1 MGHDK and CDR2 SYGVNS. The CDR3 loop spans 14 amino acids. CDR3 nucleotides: TGTGCCAGCAGCAAAATGCAGGCAGGGAGCGAGCAGTACTTC. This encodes CASSKMQAGSEQYF.

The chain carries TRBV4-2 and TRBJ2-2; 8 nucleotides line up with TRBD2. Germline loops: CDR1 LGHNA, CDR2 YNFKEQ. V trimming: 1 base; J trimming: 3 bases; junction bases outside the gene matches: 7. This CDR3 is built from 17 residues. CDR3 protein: CASSQVRVLADTGELFF. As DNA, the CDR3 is TGTGCCAGCAGCCAAGTACGGGTACTAGCGGACACCGGGGAGCTGTTTTTT.

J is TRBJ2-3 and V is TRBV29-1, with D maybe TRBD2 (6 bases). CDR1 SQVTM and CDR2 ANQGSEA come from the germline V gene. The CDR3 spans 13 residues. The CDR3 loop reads CSATRGLGDTQYF. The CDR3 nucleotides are TGCAGTGCAACTCGGGGGTTGGGGGATACGCAGTATTTT.

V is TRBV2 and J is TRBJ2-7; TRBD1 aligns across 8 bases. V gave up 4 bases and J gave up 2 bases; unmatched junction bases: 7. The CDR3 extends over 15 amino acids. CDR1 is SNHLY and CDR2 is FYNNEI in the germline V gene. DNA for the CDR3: TGTGCCAGCAGTGTGATGGGACAGGAACCCTACGAGCAGTACTTC. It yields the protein CASSVMGQEPYEQYF.

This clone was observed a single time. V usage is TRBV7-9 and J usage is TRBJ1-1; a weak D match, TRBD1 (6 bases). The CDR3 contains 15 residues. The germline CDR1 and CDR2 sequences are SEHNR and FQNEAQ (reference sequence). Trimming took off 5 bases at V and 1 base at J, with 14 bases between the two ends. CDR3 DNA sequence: TGTGCCAGCAGCCTCCCGGGGGGCGGGAACACTGAAGCTTTCTTT. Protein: CASSLPGGGNTEAFF.